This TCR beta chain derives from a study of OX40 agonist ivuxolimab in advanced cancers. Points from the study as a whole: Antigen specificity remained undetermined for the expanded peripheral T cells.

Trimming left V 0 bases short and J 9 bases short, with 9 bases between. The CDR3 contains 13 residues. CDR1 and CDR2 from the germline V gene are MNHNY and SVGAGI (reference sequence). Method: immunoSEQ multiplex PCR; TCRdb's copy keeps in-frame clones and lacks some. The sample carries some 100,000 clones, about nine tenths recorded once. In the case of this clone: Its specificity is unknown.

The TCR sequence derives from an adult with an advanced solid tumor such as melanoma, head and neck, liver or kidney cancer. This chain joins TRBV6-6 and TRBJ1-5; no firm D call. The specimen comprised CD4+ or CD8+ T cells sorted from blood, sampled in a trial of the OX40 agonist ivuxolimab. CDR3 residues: CASSYSFRRPQHF. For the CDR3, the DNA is TGTGCCAGCAGTTACTCATTCCGGAGGCCCCAGCATTTT.